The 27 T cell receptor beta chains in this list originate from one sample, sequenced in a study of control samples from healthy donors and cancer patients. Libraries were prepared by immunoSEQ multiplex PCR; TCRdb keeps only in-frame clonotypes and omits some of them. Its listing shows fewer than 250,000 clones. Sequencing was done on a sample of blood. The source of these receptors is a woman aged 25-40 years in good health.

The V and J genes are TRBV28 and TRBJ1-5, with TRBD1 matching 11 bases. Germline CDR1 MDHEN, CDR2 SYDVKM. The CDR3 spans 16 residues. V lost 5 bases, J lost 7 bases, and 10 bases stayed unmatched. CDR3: CASSPPGQGVGQPQHF. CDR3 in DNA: TGTGCCAGCAGTCCCCCGGGACAGGGGGTTGGGCAGCCCCAGCATTTT.

CDR3 sequence: CAIRRTSGGDISYEQYF. The CDR3 coding sequence is TGTGCCATCAGACGGACTAGCGGGGGTGACATCTCCTACGAGCAGTACTTC. The chain couples TRBV10-3 to TRBJ2-7; 13 nucleotides line up with TRBD2. Germline V lookup: CDR1 ENHRY, CDR2 SYGVKD. The CDR3 is made up of 17 amino acids. With 6 bases clipped from V and 0 bases from J, the junction kept 8 bases outside the gene matches.

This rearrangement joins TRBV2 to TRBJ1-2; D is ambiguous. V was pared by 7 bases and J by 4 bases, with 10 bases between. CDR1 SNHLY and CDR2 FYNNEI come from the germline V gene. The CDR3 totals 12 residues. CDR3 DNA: TGTGCCAGCACTCCGGAGGCCTATGGCTACACCTTC. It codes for CASTPEAYGYTF.

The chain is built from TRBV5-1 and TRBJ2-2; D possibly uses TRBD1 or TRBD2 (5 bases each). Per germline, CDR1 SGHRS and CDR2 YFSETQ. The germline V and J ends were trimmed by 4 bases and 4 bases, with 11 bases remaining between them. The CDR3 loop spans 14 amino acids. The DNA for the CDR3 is TGCGCCAGCAGCCGCCAGGGACGCACCGGGGAGCTGTTTTTT. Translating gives CASSRQGRTGELFF. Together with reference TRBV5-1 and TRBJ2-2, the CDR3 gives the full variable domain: KAGVTQTPRYLIKTRGQQVTLSCSPISGHRSVSWYQQTPGQGLQFLFEYFSETQRNKGNFPGRFSGRQFSNSRSEMNVSTLELGDSALYLCASSRQGRTGELFFGEGSRLTVL.

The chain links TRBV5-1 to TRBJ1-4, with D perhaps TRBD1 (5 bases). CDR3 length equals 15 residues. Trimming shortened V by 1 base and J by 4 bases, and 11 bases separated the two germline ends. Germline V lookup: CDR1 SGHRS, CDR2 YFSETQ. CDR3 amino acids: CASSLRGALNEKLFF. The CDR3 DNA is TGCGCCAGCAGCTTGAGAGGGGCTCTTAATGAAAAACTGTTTTTT.

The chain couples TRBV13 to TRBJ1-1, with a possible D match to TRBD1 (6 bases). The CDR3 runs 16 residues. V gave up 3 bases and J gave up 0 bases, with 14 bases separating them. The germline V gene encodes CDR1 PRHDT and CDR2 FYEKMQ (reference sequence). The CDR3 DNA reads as TGTGCCAGCAGCTTGACAGGAGTGGTCATGAACACTGAAGCTTTCTTT. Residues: CASSLTGVVMNTEAFF. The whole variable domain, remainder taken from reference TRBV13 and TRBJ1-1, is AAGVIQSPRHLIKEKRETATLKCYPIPRHDTVYWYQQGPGQDPQFLISFYEKMQSDKGSIPDRFSAQQFSDYHSELNMSSLELGDSALYFCASSLTGVVMNTEAFFGQGTRLTVV.

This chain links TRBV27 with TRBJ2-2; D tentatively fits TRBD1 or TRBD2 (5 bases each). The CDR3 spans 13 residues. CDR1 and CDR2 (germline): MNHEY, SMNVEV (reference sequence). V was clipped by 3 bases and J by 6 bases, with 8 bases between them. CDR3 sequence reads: CASSFSGPGELFF. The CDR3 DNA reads TGTGCCAGCAGTTTCTCGGGGCCCGGGGAGCTGTTTTTT.

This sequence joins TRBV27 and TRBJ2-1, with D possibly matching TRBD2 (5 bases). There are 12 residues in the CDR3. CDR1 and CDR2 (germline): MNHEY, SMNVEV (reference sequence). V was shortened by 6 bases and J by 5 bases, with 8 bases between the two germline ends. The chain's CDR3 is CASRTGNNEQFF. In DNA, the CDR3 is TGTGCCAGCAGAACGGGGAACAATGAGCAGTTCTTC.

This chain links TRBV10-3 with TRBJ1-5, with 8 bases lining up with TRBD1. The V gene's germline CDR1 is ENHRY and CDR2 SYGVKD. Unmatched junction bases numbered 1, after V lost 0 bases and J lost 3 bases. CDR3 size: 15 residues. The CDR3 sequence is CAISESDRDNQPQHF. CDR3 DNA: TGTGCCATCAGTGAGTCGGACAGGGACAATCAGCCCCAGCATTTT.

The CDR3 DNA sequence: TGTGCCAGCAGTGAAGCGGGAACGGGGGCGGCCCAGCATTTT. Amino acids: CASSEAGTGAAQHF. V gene TRBV6-1 combines with J gene TRBJ1-5, with TRBD1 as a possible D gene (6 bases). Trimming stripped 0 bases from V and 11 bases from J, with 14 bases between. Germline CDR1 reads MNHNS; CDR2 reads SASEGT. The length of the CDR3 is 14 residues.

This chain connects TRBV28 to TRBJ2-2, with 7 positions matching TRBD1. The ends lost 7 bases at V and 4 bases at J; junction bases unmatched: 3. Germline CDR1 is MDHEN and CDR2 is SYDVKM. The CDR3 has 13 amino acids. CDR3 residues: CASNRDSTGELFF. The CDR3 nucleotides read TGTGCCAGCAACAGGGACAGCACCGGGGAGCTGTTTTTT.

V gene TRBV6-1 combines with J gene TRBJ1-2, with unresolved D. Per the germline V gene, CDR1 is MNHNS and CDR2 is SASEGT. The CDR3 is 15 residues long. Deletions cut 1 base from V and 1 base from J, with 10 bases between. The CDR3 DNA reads TGTGCCAGCAGTGAAGTCAGTCGGGTTAACTATGGCTACACCTTC. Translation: CASSEVSRVNYGYTF.

CDR3 residues: CASAGTGSQTQYF. CDR3 in DNA: TGTGCCAGTGCCGGGACAGGGTCTCAGACCCAGTACTTC. The chain has TRBV2 and TRBJ2-5; 9 bases fit TRBD1. The V segment lost 9 bases and the J segment 6 bases; nucleotides outside the gene matches: 8. The CDR3 consists of 13 residues. The germline V gene encodes CDR1 SNHLY and CDR2 FYNNEI. Combining the CDR3 with reference TRBV2 and TRBJ2-5 gives the whole variable domain EPEVTQTPSHQVTQMGQEVILRCVPISNHLYFYWYRQILGQKVEFLVSFYNNEISEKSEIFDDQFSVERPDGSNFTLKIRSTKLEDSAMYFCASAGTGSQTQYFGPGTRLLVL.

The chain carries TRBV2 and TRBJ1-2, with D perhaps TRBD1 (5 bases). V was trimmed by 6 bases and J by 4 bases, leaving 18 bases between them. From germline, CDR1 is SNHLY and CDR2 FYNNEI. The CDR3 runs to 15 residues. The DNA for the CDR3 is TGTGCCAGCAGCCAACGAGGGACGAACGCCTATGGCTACACCTTC. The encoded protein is CASSQRGTNAYGYTF.

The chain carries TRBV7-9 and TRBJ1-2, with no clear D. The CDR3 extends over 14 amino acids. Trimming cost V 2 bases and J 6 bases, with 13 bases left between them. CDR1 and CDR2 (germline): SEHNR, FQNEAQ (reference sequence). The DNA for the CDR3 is TGTGCCAGCAGCTTATATGGGGAAGGAGATGGCTACACCTTC. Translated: CASSLYGEGDGYTF. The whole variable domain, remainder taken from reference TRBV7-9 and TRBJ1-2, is DTGVSQNPRHKITKRGQNVTFRCDPISEHNRLYWYRQTLGQGPEFLTYFQNEAQLEKSRLLSDRFSAERPKGSFSTLEIQRTEQGDSAMYLCASSLYGEGDGYTFGSGTRLTVV.

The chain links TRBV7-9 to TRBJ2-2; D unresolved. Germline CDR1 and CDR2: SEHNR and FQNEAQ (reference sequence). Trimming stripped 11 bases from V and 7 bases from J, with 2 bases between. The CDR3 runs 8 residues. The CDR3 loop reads CAGGELFF. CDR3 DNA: TGTGCCGGCGGGGAGCTGTTTTTT.

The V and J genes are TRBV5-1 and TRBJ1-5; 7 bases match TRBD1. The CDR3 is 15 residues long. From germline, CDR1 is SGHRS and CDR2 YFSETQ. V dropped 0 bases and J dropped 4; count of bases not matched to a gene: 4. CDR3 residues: CASSLGDSPNQPQHF. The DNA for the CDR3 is TGCGCCAGCAGCTTGGGGGACAGTCCGAATCAGCCCCAGCATTTT. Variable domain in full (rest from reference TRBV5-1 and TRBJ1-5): KAGVTQTPRYLIKTRGQQVTLSCSPISGHRSVSWYQQTPGQGLQFLFEYFSETQRNKGNFPGRFSGRQFSNSRSEMNVSTLELGDSALYLCASSLGDSPNQPQHFGDGTRLSIL.

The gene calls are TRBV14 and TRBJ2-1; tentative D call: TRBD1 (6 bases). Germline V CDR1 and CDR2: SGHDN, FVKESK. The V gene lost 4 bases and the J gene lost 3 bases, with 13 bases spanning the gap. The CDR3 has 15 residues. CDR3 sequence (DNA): TGTGCCAGCAGCCTGCAGGGGAATATCTACAATGAGCAGTTCTTC. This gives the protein CASSLQGNIYNEQFF.

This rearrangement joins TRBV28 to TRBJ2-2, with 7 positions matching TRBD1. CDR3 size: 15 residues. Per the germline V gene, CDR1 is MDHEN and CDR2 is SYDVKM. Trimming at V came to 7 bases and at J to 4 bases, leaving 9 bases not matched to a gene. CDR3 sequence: CASTLQGSGTGELFF. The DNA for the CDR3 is TGTGCCAGCACCTTACAGGGGAGTGGCACCGGGGAGCTGTTTTTT.

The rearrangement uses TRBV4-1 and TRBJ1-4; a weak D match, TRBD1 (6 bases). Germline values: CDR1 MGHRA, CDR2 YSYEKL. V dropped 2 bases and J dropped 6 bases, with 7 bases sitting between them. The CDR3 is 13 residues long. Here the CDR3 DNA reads TGCGCCAGCAGCCAATGGACAGATGAAAAACTGTTTTTT. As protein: CASSQWTDEKLFF.

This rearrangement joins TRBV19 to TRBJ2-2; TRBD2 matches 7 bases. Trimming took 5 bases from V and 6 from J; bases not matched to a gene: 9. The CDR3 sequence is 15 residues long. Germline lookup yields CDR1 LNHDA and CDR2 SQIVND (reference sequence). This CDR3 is CASSWTRSISGELFF. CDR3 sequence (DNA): TGTGCCAGTAGTTGGACTAGGAGTATTTCCGGGGAGCTGTTTTTT. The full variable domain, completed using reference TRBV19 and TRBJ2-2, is DGGITQSPKYLFRKEGQNVTLSCEQNLNHDAMYWYRQDPGQGLRLIYYSQIVNDFQKGDIAEGYSVSREKKESFPLTVTSAQKNPTAFYLCASSWTRSISGELFFGEGSRLTVL.

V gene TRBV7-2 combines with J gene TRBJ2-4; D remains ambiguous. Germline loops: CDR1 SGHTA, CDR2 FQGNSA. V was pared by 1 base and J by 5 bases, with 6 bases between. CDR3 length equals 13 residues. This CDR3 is CASSLVRENIQYF. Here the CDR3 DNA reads TGTGCCAGCAGCTTAGTACGCGAAAACATTCAGTACTTC.

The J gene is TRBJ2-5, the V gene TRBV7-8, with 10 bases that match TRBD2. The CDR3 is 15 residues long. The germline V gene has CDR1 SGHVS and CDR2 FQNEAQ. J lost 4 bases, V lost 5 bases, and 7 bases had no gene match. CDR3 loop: CASSPTSGEGETQYF. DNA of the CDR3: TGTGCCAGCAGCCCAACTAGCGGGGAGGGAGAGACCCAGTACTTC.

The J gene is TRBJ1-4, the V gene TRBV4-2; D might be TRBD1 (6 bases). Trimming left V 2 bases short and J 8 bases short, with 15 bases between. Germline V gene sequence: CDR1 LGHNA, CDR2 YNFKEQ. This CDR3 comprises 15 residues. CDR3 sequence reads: CASSQTGMEGEKLFF. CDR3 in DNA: TGTGCCAGCAGCCAAACAGGGATGGAGGGAGAAAAACTGTTTTTT.

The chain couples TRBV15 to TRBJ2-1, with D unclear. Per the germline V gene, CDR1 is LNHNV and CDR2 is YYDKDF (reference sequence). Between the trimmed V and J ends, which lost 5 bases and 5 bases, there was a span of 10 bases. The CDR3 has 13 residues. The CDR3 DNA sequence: TGTGCCACCAGCGCAACGCACGACAATGAGCAGTTCTTC. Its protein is CATSATHDNEQFF.

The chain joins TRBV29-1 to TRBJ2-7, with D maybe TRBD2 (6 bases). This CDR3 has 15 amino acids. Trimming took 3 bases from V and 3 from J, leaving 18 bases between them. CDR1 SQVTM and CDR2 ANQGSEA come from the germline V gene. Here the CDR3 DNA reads TGCAGCGTTGAGGGAACGGGGGAGACCCACTACGAGCAGTACTTC. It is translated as CSVEGTGETHYEQYF.

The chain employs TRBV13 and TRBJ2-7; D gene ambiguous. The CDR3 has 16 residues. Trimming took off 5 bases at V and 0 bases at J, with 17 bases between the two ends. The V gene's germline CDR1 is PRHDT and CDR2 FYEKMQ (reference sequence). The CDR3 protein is CASSPYPGTVSYEQYF. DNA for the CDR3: TGTGCCAGCAGCCCCTATCCGGGCACAGTCTCCTACGAGCAGTACTTC.